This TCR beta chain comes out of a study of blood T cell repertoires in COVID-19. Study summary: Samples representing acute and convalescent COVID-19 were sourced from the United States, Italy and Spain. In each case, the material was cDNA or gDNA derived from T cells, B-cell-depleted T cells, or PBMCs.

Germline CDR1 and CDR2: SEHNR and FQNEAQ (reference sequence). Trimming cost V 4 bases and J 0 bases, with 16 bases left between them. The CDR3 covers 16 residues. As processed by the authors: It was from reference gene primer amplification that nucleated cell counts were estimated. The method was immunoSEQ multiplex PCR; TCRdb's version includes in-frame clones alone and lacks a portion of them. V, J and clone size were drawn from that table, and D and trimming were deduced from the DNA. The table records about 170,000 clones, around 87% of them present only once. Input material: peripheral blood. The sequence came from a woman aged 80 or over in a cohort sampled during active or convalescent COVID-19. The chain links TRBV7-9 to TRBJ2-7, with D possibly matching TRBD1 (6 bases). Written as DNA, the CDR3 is TGTGCCAGCAGCTCCCCTCGAGGACAGAGCTCCTACGAGCAGTACTTC. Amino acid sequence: CASSSPRGQSSYEQYF.